Below, 11 T cell receptor beta chains from the same sample are listed, as sequenced in a study of blood T cells in healthy people across ages. Sample-barcoded 5' priming and a J-beta primer mix drove a second PCR of roughly 7 to 11 cycles. TCRdb fed the 5' RACE reads into MiXCR, producing one record per CDR3 protein. In the table there are around 990,000 distinct CDR3 sequences, around 27% of which are singletons. These data also formed part of another study, on T cells of mothers and their children.

Sequenced: blood. The source is a girl aged 2-10 years in good health.

The chain carries TRBV20-1 and TRBJ2-1, with 7 nucleotides matching TRBD2. Per germline, CDR1 DFQATT and CDR2 SNEGSKA (reference sequence). The CDR3 contains 14 residues. With 3 bases clipped from V and 3 bases from J, the junction kept 5 bases outside the gene matches. In DNA, the CDR3 is TGCAGTGCTAGGCCTAGCGGATACTACAATGAGCAGTTCTTC. It codes for CSARPSGYYNEQFF.

A few counts support this clonotype. The chain is built from TRBV12-3 or TRBV12-4 and TRBJ2-5; 7 bases are shared with TRBD2. The J call could be wrong; TRBJ2-1 is a better fit for the DNA end. The CDR3 length is 15 residues. CDR3: CASSSTSVGGNEQFF. In DNA, the CDR3 is TGTGCCAGCAGTTCCACTAGCGTGGGGGGGAATGAGCAGTTCTTC.

This clonotype was seen at least ten times. The V and J genes are TRBV5-1 and TRBJ2-6; possibly TRBD1 for D (5 bases). V lost 2 bases, J lost 0 bases, and 6 bases lay in between. Per germline, CDR1 SGHRS and CDR2 YFSETQ. The CDR3 sequence is 15 residues long. In DNA form, the CDR3 reads TGCGCCAGCAGCTTCGACAGCTCTGGGGCCAACGTCCTGACTTTC. Protein sequence: CASSFDSSGANVLTF. The whole variable domain, filled in from reference TRBV5-1 and TRBJ2-6, reads KAGVTQTPRYLIKTRGQQVTLSCSPISGHRSVSWYQQTPGQGLQFLFEYFSETQRNKGNFPGRFSGRQFSNSRSEMNVSTLELGDSALYLCASSFDSSGANVLTFGAGSRLTVL.

The chain carries TRBV7-2 and TRBJ2-3, with D perhaps matching TRBD2 (6 bases). The V gene's germline CDR1 is SGHTA and CDR2 FQGNSA. This CDR3 has 15 amino acids. The V and J ends lost 4 bases and 2 bases respectively, with 13 bases between them. The CDR3 sequence is CASSSPGVYTDTQYF. CDR3 in DNA: TGTGCCAGCAGCTCCCCGGGGGTCTACACAGATACGCAGTATTTT.

This clonotype turned up a few times. The chain links TRBV1 to TRBJ1-5; the D call of TRBD1 is as the table states it, not checked on the DNA. TRBV1 is listed as a pseudogene. This CDR3 has 16 amino acids. CDR3: CTSGATGQAGNQPQHF. CDR3 coding DNA: TGCACCAGCGGAGCAACGGGACAGGCTGGCAATCAGCCCCAGCATTTT.

J is TRBJ2-3 and V is TRBV28; no firm D call. V was trimmed by 8 bases and J by 5 bases, leaving 14 bases between them. From germline, CDR1 is MDHEN and CDR2 SYDVKM. The length of the CDR3 is 13 residues. CDR3 sequence reads: CASCSRTIDTQYF. The CDR3 coding sequence is TGTGCCAGCTGCTCCCGCACGATAGATACGCAGTATTTT.

The chain links TRBV29-1 to TRBJ2-1, with D perhaps TRBD2 (6 bases). The CDR3 length is 16 residues. CDR1 SQVTM and CDR2 ANQGSEA come from the germline V gene. Trimming took 4 bases from V and 2 from J, leaving 18 bases between them. CDR3 sequence (DNA): TGCAGCGTTGGTCCCCTGGCGGGATCTCCCTACAATGAGCAGTTCTTC. It is translated as CSVGPLAGSPYNEQFF.

The table lists this clonotype with a few counts. V is TRBV15 and J is TRBJ2-5, with D possibly called TRBD1 or TRBD2 (5 bases each). The end of the DNA aligns better with TRBJ2-1, so the J call may be wrong. CDR1 is LNHNV and CDR2 is YYDKDF in the germline V gene (reference sequence). This CDR3 has 14 amino acids. CDR3 nucleotides: TGTGCCACCGAGGGGTCCAGACTCTACAATGAGCAGTTCTTC. Its protein is CATEGSRLYNEQFF.

This clonotype was seen repeatedly, ten times or more. The chain combines TRBV12-3 or TRBV12-4 with TRBJ2-5; 8 bases agree with TRBD2. The CDR3 contains 13 residues. V dropped 1 base and J dropped 5; count of bases not matched to a gene: 0. The CDR3 DNA reads TGTGCCAGCAGTTTAGTAGCGGGGGAGACCCAGTACTTC. Translated, it gives CASSLVAGETQYF.

The table lists this clonotype with many counts. V is TRBV12-3 or TRBV12-4 and J is TRBJ2-1; D call uncertain. The V end was cut by 0 bases, the J end by 12 bases, with 9 bases between. This CDR3 has 12 residues. The CDR3 DNA reads as TGTGCCAGCAGTTTAGCGCAGAGTGCGCAGTTCTTC. As protein: CASSLAQSAQFF.

The gene calls are TRBV25-1 and TRBJ2-5; 10 bases fit TRBD2. The end of the DNA fits TRBJ2-7 better, so the J call may be wrong. The germline gives CDR1 MGHDK, CDR2 SYGVNS. The CDR3 is made up of 15 amino acids. The CDR3 nucleotides read TGTGCCAGCAGTGAATATACTAGCGGGGCCTACGAGCAGTACTTC. It yields the protein CASSEYTSGAYEQYF.